This TCR beta chain stems from a study of cytomegalovirus exposure and HLA in healthy donors. As for the study in general: There were fewer than 130 million unique TCR beta sequences, drawn from about 179 million T cells, in an earlier analysis. Whole-study findings and limits: Sequencing depth roughly uniform across donors was assumed in presence/absence analyses. The authors enumerated 150 to 200 TCR beta chains as linked to cytomegalovirus.

CDR3 length: 15 amino acids. The junction had 7 bases not matched to a gene; V was cut back by 4 bases and J by 6 bases. Germline CDR1 and CDR2: LNHDA and SQIVND (reference sequence). The PCR employed 60 Vbeta primers together with 13 Jbeta primers. Sequencing was performed with immunoSEQ multiplex PCR; in TCRdb, only in-frame clones are kept and a portion is missing. This table has some 150,000 clones, approximately 79% appearing once. Regarding this clone: Its target is not known.

Sequencing was carried out using PBMCs. This clonotype originated in a man aged 35 to 55 in good health and CMV-seropositive. This chain uses TRBV19 with TRBJ2-2; TRBD1 aligns across 8 bases. This chain's CDR3 is CASSTLTGAAGELFF. DNA for the CDR3: TGTGCCAGTAGTACCTTGACAGGGGCGGCCGGGGAGCTGTTTTTT.